The present TCR beta chain was sequenced within a study of blood T cell repertoires in COVID-19 (dated by TCRdb to the early 2020s). General notes on the study: The collaborator samples originated in the United States, Italy and Spain and spanned the acute and convalescent phases of COVID-19. Sample metadata almost always included a de-identified subject ID, COVID-19 status, age in years and sex. The material from the prospective study consisted of cDNA or gDNA derived from T cells, B-cell-depleted T cells, or PBMCs. Deeply sampled blood TCRbeta repertoires from subjects exposed to, actively infected with, or recovered from COVID-19 were included in the dataset. The samples were drawn from two sources: the first 160 participants of the ongoing ImmuneRACE study, and 1,254 subjects contributed by 6 global collaborators. The repertoires were released in a freely available public database intended as a resource for research on the immune response to SARS-CoV-2. Where available, HLA class I and class II types were taken from metadata supplied by the sample provider and were not determined by assay-based typing. Beyond this particular receptor, the publication reports: The quantity of clinical and demographic metadata differed by source and by participant and was supplied without curation.

Including cysteine and phenylalanine, the CDR3 has 15 amino acids. The only DNA kept is the CDR3, 45 bases in frame from the first base. V is reduced by 0 bases and J by 7 bases, leaving a spacing of 13 bases between them. CDR1 and CDR2, looked up from the germline V gene, are SGDLS and YYNGEE. Details on this clone: The antigen this receptor binds is unknown. No quality values exist for individual bases; no much larger clone is one base distant.

The immunoSEQ Assay, a bias-controlled multiplex PCR, was used to amplify TCRbeta CDR3 regions from genomic DNA. The source study handled its data this way. The number of nucleated cells in each sample was estimated from the amplification of reference gene primers within the assay. To quantify the absolute abundance of each unique TCRbeta CDR3 rearrangement, sequence reads were collapsed and filtered. For each sample, productive Simpson clonality was calculated by taking the square root of Simpson's diversity index across productive rearrangements. TCRdb's version of the immuneACCESS table is confined to in-frame rearrangements and falls short of the full clone set. An unresolved V gene accounts for under half of the shortfall where checked; the remainder is of unknown origin. The DNA gave D and trimming, while V, J and clone size come from that table. Recorded for this sample are some 670,000 clones; over 80% of them occurred a single time. The top ten clonotypes cover approximately 0.25% of the sample.

Collaborating institutions collected whole blood in K2EDTA tubes following their own protocols. For TCRbeta analysis, collaborators shipped samples as frozen whole blood, isolated PBMCs, or DNA extracted from either of those sample types. The receptor was isolated from a woman under 30 with acute or convalescent COVID-19. Sequenced sample: peripheral blood. This sequence uses TRBV9 and TRBJ1-4; TRBD1 is a possible D gene, resting on 5 matching bases. The sequenced DNA is TGTGCCAGCAGCGTAGGGGGCAGGTTGGGTGAAAAACTGTTTTTT. The resulting protein is CASSVGGRLGEKLFF.